One and the same sample provided the 20 T cell receptor beta chains below, sequenced in a study of blood T cells in healthy people across ages. A second PCR, run for roughly 7 to 12 cycles, used a sample-barcoded 5' primer plus a J-beta primer mix. TCRdb reprocessed the 5' RACE reads with MiXCR, giving one entry per CDR3 protein. Of approximately 760,000 distinct CDR3 sequences listed, roughly 25% are singletons. These data were likewise used in another study, on T cells of mothers and their children.

The specimen was blood. The receptors here all came from a boy between 10 and 17 years old in good health.

The gene calls are TRBV9 and TRBJ2-7, with 7 bases lining up with TRBD2. The V and J ends lost 0 bases and 2 bases, in that order; junction bases with no gene match: 5. This CDR3 region has 15 residues. The germline gives CDR1 SGDLS, CDR2 YYNGEE. DNA of the CDR3: TGTGCCAGCAGCGTAGATCTAGCGGCAACCTACGAGCAGTACTTC. It is translated as CASSVDLAATYEQYF.

The chain's CDR3 is CATSLGDETQYF. The CDR3 region has the DNA TGTGCCACCAGCCTGGGAGACGAGACCCAGTACTTC. The J gene is TRBJ2-5, the V gene TRBV15, with a possible D match to TRBD2 (5 bases). The CDR3 length is 12 residues. V was clipped by 5 bases and J by 5 bases, with 9 bases between them. CDR1 and CDR2 (germline): LNHNV, YYDKDF (reference sequence).

This clonotype has just a few counts. V is TRBV29-1 and J is TRBJ2-1; D gene uncertain. Germline CDR1 SQVTM, CDR2 ANQGSEA. CDR3 length: 10 residues. Trimming pared 6 bases from V and 14 bases from J, leaving 14 bases between. The CDR3: CSVLGAGKFF. DNA of the CDR3: TGCAGCGTCTTGGGCGCAGGAAAGTTCTTC.

This clonotype showed up just a few times. The chain is built from TRBV20-1 and TRBJ2-5; TRBD1 agrees at 8 bases. This CDR3 has 12 residues. Germline CDR1 reads DFQATT; CDR2 reads SNEGSKA (reference sequence). The CDR3 nucleotides are TGCATCTGTGGGACAGGCCAAGAGACCCAGTACTTC. Its translation: CICGTGQETQYF.

In its sample, this clonotype was seen a few times. The CDR3 coding sequence is TGTGCCAGCAGATCAGGGTTCGCAGATACGCAGTATTTT. Amino acids: CASRSGFADTQYF. This chain connects TRBV2 to TRBJ2-3; D perhaps matches TRBD1 (5 bases). The V end lost 6 bases, the J end lost 4 bases, and 11 bases lay between the germline ends. CDR1 and CDR2 from the germline V gene are SNHLY and FYNNEI. The CDR3 loop spans 13 amino acids. Full variable domain (outside the CDR3, taken from reference TRBV2 and TRBJ2-3): EPEVTQTPSHQVTQMGQEVILRCVPISNHLYFYWYRQILGQKVEFLVSFYNNEISEKSEIFDDQFSVERPDGSNFTLKIRSTKLEDSAMYFCASRSGFADTQYFGPGTRLTVL.

The chain combines TRBV29-1 with TRBJ1-1; the match to TRBD1 covers 7 bases. CDR3 size: 14 residues. J lost 3 bases, V lost 6 bases, and 10 bases had no gene match. Germline CDR1 is SQVTM and CDR2 is ANQGSEA. The CDR3 DNA reads as TGCAGCGTCGATAGACAGGGTGGGTACACTGAAGCTTTCTTT. Protein sequence: CSVDRQGGYTEAFF.

The V gene is TRBV25-1, the J gene TRBJ2-5, with 9 bases aligning to TRBD1. Germline-derived CDR1 and CDR2 are MGHDK and SYGVNS. The J segment lost 4 bases and the V segment lost 3 bases, leaving 6 bases of the junction unmatched. CDR3 length: 15 residues. The CDR3 DNA reads TGTGCCAGCAGTGAGCACGGACAGGGGCGAGAGACCCAGTACTTC. The encoded protein is CASSEHGQGRETQYF.

This clonotype was seen many times. This rearrangement joins TRBV2 to TRBJ1-2; D ambiguous. Per germline, CDR1 SNHLY and CDR2 FYNNEI. The CDR3 loop spans 13 amino acids. V was clipped by 5 bases and J by 0 bases, with 7 bases between them. The CDR3 DNA reads TGTGCCAGCAGTCCGGGTCCTAACTATGGCTACACCTTC. Its protein product is CASSPGPNYGYTF.

The chain has TRBV19 and TRBJ1-2; TRBD1 matches 8 bases. Germline V lookup: CDR1 LNHDA, CDR2 SQIVND (reference sequence). This CDR3 is 16 amino acids long. V lost 6 bases and J lost 4; bases outside the gene matches: 13. The CDR3 nucleotides are TGTGCCAGTAGCAACCCTGGACAGGGTTCCGGCTATGGCTACACCTTC. Amino acids: CASSNPGQGSGYGYTF.

This clonotype was seen only a few times. This chain uses TRBV29-1 with TRBJ2-3, with TRBD1 matching over 10 bases. Germline V lookup: CDR1 SQVTM, CDR2 ANQGSEA. V lost 7 bases to trimming and J lost 1 base; unmatched junction nucleotides: 5. The CDR3 consists of 14 residues. CDR3 residues: CSETGGGGTDTQYF. The CDR3 DNA reads TGCAGCGAGACAGGGGGCGGGGGCACAGATACGCAGTATTTT.

This clonotype came up many times. This chain's CDR3 is CASSSGYGYTF. The CDR3 DNA is TGTGCCAGCTCCTCAGGGTATGGCTACACCTTC. The chain recombines TRBV12-3 or TRBV12-4 with TRBJ1-2; a weak D match, TRBD1 (5 bases). The CDR3 extends over 11 amino acids. V was shortened by 8 bases and J by 5 bases, with 9 bases between the two germline ends.

The chain couples TRBV5-1 to TRBJ2-5; D gene uncertain. The J call is in doubt because the DNA end fits TRBJ2-7 better. This CDR3 is 13 amino acids long. CDR1 and CDR2 from the germline V gene are SGHRS and YFSETQ. CDR3 protein: CASSLDPRYEQYF. Written as DNA, the CDR3 is TGCGCCAGCAGCTTGGACCCACGCTACGAGCAGTACTTC.

The chain employs TRBV10-3 and TRBJ1-4; 7 positions agree with TRBD1. From germline, CDR1 is ENHRY and CDR2 SYGVKD. With V trimmed by 6 bases and J by 3 bases, 13 bases remained unmatched. This CDR3 comprises 17 residues. CDR3 bases: TGTGCCATCAGCGATCCCCGGGACAGAGGCCCTAATGAAAAACTGTTTTTT. Translated: CAISDPRDRGPNEKLFF.

The chain uses TRBV7-9 and TRBJ2-1; TRBD1 aligns across 7 bases. Germline loops: CDR1 SEHNR, CDR2 FQNEAQ (reference sequence). The V segment lost 4 bases and the J segment 1 base; nucleotides outside the gene matches: 16. The CDR3 sequence is 19 residues long. In DNA form, the CDR3 reads TGTGCCAGCAGCTCGCAGGCGCTACAGGGGAAATATTCCTACAATGAGCAGTTCTTC. Protein: CASSSQALQGKYSYNEQFF. The complete variable domain, with remaining parts taken from reference TRBV7-9 and TRBJ2-1, reads DTGVSQNPRHKITKRGQNVTFRCDPISEHNRLYWYRQTLGQGPEFLTYFQNEAQLEKSRLLSDRFSAERPKGSFSTLEIQRTEQGDSAMYLCASSSQALQGKYSYNEQFFGPGTRLTVL.

The chain employs TRBV18 and TRBJ2-7; D is uncertain. With 3 bases removed from V and 6 bases from J, the gap between germline ends came to 12 bases. CDR1 and CDR2 (germline): KGHSH, LQKENI. This CDR3 region has 13 residues. CDR3 coding DNA: TGTGCCAGCTCACCCGGATTAGAGGCCGAGCAGTACTTC. This translates into CASSPGLEAEQYF.

The chain has TRBV29-1 and TRBJ2-5, with no clear D. The germline V gene encodes CDR1 SQVTM and CDR2 ANQGSEA. Trimming removed 2 bases at V and 5 bases at J, with 9 bases between. This CDR3 is built from 12 residues. CDR3 DNA sequence: TGCAGCGTTGAAATGGTGTTCGAGACCCAGTACTTC. It codes for CSVEMVFETQYF.

The chain uses TRBV11-2 and TRBJ1-2, with D possibly being TRBD1 (6 bases). Per the germline V gene, CDR1 is SGHAT and CDR2 is FQNNGV. CDR3 length equals 16 residues. Trimming cost V 5 bases and J 3 bases, with 19 bases left between them. The CDR3 sequence: CASSRNRDTGYYGYTF. The DNA of the CDR3 is TGTGCCAGCAGCCGAAACCGGGACACCGGGTACTATGGCTACACCTTC.

With regard to this clonotype: Germline is not matched at one junction end, which may reflect a read error. The rearrangement uses TRBV5-1 and TRBJ2-7; either TRBD1 or TRBD2 may fit D (5 bases each). Per germline, CDR1 SGHRS and CDR2 YFSETQ. The CDR3 length is 13 residues. CDR3 sequence reads: CASSLRRDPQKSF. The DNA for the CDR3 is TGCGCCAGCAGCTTGCGAAGGGACCCTCAAAAGTCCTTC.

This rearrangement joins TRBV7-2 to TRBJ2-7; D might be TRBD1 (6 bases). V was shortened by 4 bases and J by 5 bases, with 12 bases between the two germline ends. Looked up from germline, CDR1 is SGHTA and CDR2 is FQGNSA. The CDR3 length is 13 residues. Here the CDR3 DNA reads TGTGCCAGCAGCTGGAACCCAGGGGACGAGCAGTACTTC. As protein: CASSWNPGDEQYF.

This clonotype was seen more than once but under ten times. V and J are TRBV7-2 and TRBJ2-3; possibly TRBD2 for D (6 bases). Trimming took off 4 bases at V and 6 bases at J, with 17 bases between the two ends. From germline, CDR1 is SGHTA and CDR2 FQGNSA. CDR3 length: 15 amino acids. The CDR3 is CASSSLRMAGDTQYF. The CDR3 coding sequence is TGTGCCAGCAGCTCTTTAAGGATGGCGGGGGATACGCAGTATTTT.